The TCR beta chain under discussion was sequenced for a study of technical replicates of blood from a few donors. V lost 6 bases and J lost 0, with 20 bases in between. The CDR3 spans 17 residues. CDR1 is MDHEN, CDR2 SYDVKM, per germline. TCRdb's copy holds only in-frame clones and misses some; the assay was immunoSEQ multiplex PCR. The sample records approximately 70,000 clones, 91% being singletons. The sequenced sample was T cells isolated from PBMCs. This sequence originates from a human donor in good health. Some clones in this sample may be carry-over from other donors' samples. This chain links TRBV28 with TRBJ1-2; possible D gene TRBD1, 5 bases. The chain's CDR3 is CASRDDSVIPSNYGYTF. In nucleotides, the CDR3 is TGTGCCAGCAGAGATGACAGCGTTATACCCTCTAACTATGGCTACACCTTC.